This is a list of T cell receptor beta chains from one sample in a study of vaccination and CD4 T cells after COVID-19. TCRdb passed the PCR reads through MiXCR, listing each CDR3 protein once. The sample records 20,000 to 30,000 distinct CDR3 sequences, around 45% being singletons. These receptors have no known antigen. The specimen was CD4+ T cells from blood, cultured in vitro. The receptors were gathered from a human donor who had recovered from COVID-19. Both conserved end residues are part of each CDR3. A D gene is named only where the DNA matches it firmly. Expanded clones are given a class, and other clones once, few, many or no size at all.

d_gene: NA
j_gene: TRBJ2-7
abundance: NA
v_gene: TRBV20-1
CDR3nt: TGCAGTGCTAGGTCCAGGAACTACGAGCAGTACTTC
CDR3aa: CSARSRNYEQYF

d_gene: NA
j_gene: TRBJ2-3
abundance: NA
v_gene: TRBV20-1
CDR3nt: TGCAGTGCTCGGGACGGGGCGTCTGGCACAGATACGCAGTATTTT
CDR3aa: CSARDGASGTDTQYF

d_gene: TRBD1
j_gene: TRBJ2-6
abundance: NA
v_gene: TRBV11-1
CDR3nt: TGTGCCAGCAGAACAGGGGACTCTGGGGCCAACGTCCTGACTTTC
CDR3aa: CASRTGDSGANVLTF

d_gene: TRBD1
j_gene: TRBJ2-1
abundance: once
v_gene: TRBV20-1
CDR3nt: TGCAGTGCTAGAGCCGGGACAGGGACCAATGAGCAGTTCTTC
CDR3aa: CSARAGTGTNEQFF

d_gene: NA
j_gene: TRBJ2-7
abundance: NA
v_gene: TRBV4-1
CDR3nt: TGCGCCAGCAGCCAAGCGGGTTCCTACGAGCAGTACTTC
CDR3aa: CASSQAGSYEQYF

d_gene: NA
j_gene: TRBJ1-3
abundance: few
v_gene: TRBV7-2
CDR3nt: TGTGCCAGCAGCTTAGTAAGGGGCGCTGGAAACACCATATATTTT
CDR3aa: CASSLVRGAGNTIYF

d_gene: NA
j_gene: TRBJ1-5
abundance: few
v_gene: TRBV6-1
CDR3nt: TGTGCCAGCAGCCCCGGCCGGGACGGACGCAATCAGCCCCAGCATTTT
CDR3aa: CASSPGRDGRNQPQHF

d_gene: NA
j_gene: TRBJ2-1
abundance: few
v_gene: TRBV6-5
CDR3nt: TGTGCCAGCAGTTACGACAGCGGCTCCTACAATGAGCAGTTCTTC
CDR3aa: CASSYDSGSYNEQFF

d_gene: NA
j_gene: TRBJ2-7
abundance: NA
v_gene: TRBV6-1
CDR3nt: TGTGCCAGCAGTGCAGTGGGGACGTTATCCTACGAGCAGTACTTC
CDR3aa: CASSAVGTLSYEQYF

d_gene: NA
j_gene: TRBJ1-6
abundance: NA
v_gene: TRBV28
CDR3nt: TGTGCCAGCAGTGATTCCCAGCAGGGAGGTTCACCCCTCCACTTT
CDR3aa: CASSDSQQGGSPLHF

d_gene: TRBD1
j_gene: TRBJ1-1
abundance: few
v_gene: TRBV30
CDR3nt: TGTGCCTCCCTCGGGACAGCGAACACTGAAGCTTTCTTT
CDR3aa: CASLGTANTEAFF

d_gene: NA
j_gene: TRBJ2-1
abundance: few
v_gene: TRBV11-3
CDR3nt: TGTGCCAGCAGCTTAGATCACGAGGATTGGAATGAGCAGTTCTTC
CDR3aa: CASSLDHEDWNEQFF

d_gene: TRBD1
j_gene: TRBJ2-7
abundance: few
v_gene: TRBV24-1
CDR3nt: TGTGCCACCAGTTCCCCGGGACAGGGTGCCTACGAGCAGTACTTC
CDR3aa: CATSSPGQGAYEQYF

d_gene: TRBD2
j_gene: TRBJ2-3
abundance: few
v_gene: TRBV6-1
CDR3nt: TGTGCCAGCAGTGAAAGTAGCGGGACCATAAGGGCAGATACGCAGTATTTT
CDR3aa: CASSESSGTIRADTQYF

d_gene: TRBD1
j_gene: TRBJ1-2
abundance: NA
v_gene: TRBV20-1
CDR3nt: TGCAGTGCTAGAGCAGGGGGCATTGACTATGGCTACACCTTC
CDR3aa: CSARAGGIDYGYTF

d_gene: TRBD1
j_gene: TRBJ1-5
abundance: few
v_gene: TRBV28
CDR3nt: TGTGCCAGCAGTTTCCCAGGGGGCTATCAGCCCCAGCATTTT
CDR3aa: CASSFPGGYQPQHF

d_gene: NA
j_gene: TRBJ1-2
abundance: NA
v_gene: TRBV7-2
CDR3nt: TGTGCCAGCAGCGGTCGTTACAAGAGGAGATTATACTATGGCTACACCTTC
CDR3aa: CASSGRYKRRLYYGYTF

d_gene: TRBD1
j_gene: TRBJ1-2
abundance: NA
v_gene: TRBV6-1
CDR3nt: TGTGCCAGCAGTGAATTGGGACAGGGGGCGTATGGCTACACCTTC
CDR3aa: CASSELGQGAYGYTF

d_gene: TRBD1
j_gene: TRBJ1-2
abundance: NA
v_gene: TRBV5-1
CDR3nt: TGCGCCAGCAGCTACGGACAGGTTCTTACCACTGGCTACACCTTC
CDR3aa: CASSYGQVLTTGYTF

d_gene: NA
j_gene: TRBJ1-4
abundance: NA
v_gene: TRBV28
CDR3nt: TGTGCCAGCAGTTTGCGGGGGTCTGCAACTAATGAAAAACTGTTTTTT
CDR3aa: CASSLRGSATNEKLFF

d_gene: TRBD1
j_gene: TRBJ1-1
abundance: few
v_gene: TRBV6-5
CDR3nt: TGTGCCAGCAGTTCAGGGACAGGGGAGAGCACTGAAGCTTTCTTT
CDR3aa: CASSSGTGESTEAFF

d_gene: TRBD2
j_gene: TRBJ2-5
abundance: NA
v_gene: TRBV5-1
CDR3nt: TGCGCCAGCAGGAGGGGACTAGCGATCGAGACCCAGTACTTC
CDR3aa: CASRRGLAIETQYF

d_gene: NA
j_gene: TRBJ2-2
abundance: NA
v_gene: TRBV7-9
CDR3nt: TGTGCCAGCAGGGATCAGGGGTACCGGGGCACCGGGGAGCTGTTTTTT
CDR3aa: CASRDQGYRGTGELFF

d_gene: TRBD2
j_gene: TRBJ2-5
abundance: once
v_gene: TRBV20-1
CDR3nt: TGCAGTGCTCGACTTCCTAGCGGGGGGGCCTCGGAGACCCAGTACTTC
CDR3aa: CSARLPSGGASETQYF

d_gene: NA
j_gene: TRBJ2-7
abundance: NA
v_gene: TRBV7-9
CDR3nt: TGTGCCAGCAGTCATACTCCCGGGACAACCTTGAACTACGAGCAGTACTTC
CDR3aa: CASSHTPGTTLNYEQYF

d_gene: TRBD2
j_gene: TRBJ2-1
abundance: NA
v_gene: TRBV5-1
CDR3nt: TGCGCCAGCAGGCTGAGATCGGGGGGAGCCAATGAGCAGTTCTTC
CDR3aa: CASRLRSGGANEQFF

d_gene: NA
j_gene: TRBJ1-2
abundance: NA
v_gene: TRBV24-1
CDR3nt: TGTGCCACCAGTTTAAGGGATTCTAACTATGGCTACACCTTC
CDR3aa: CATSLRDSNYGYTF

d_gene: NA
j_gene: TRBJ2-7
abundance: NA
v_gene: TRBV28
CDR3nt: TGTGCCAGCAGCGCTTCGGGTGGGCAGTACTTC
CDR3aa: CASSASGGQYF

d_gene: NA
j_gene: TRBJ2-7
abundance: NA
v_gene: TRBV7-2
CDR3nt: TGTGCCAGCAGCTTAGCCGCCGCCTACGAGCAGTACTTC
CDR3aa: CASSLAAAYEQYF

d_gene: NA
j_gene: TRBJ1-6
abundance: NA
v_gene: TRBV10-2
CDR3nt: TGCGCCAGCAGTGAGTGGCTCAGTGGGGTGGCCCTCCACTTT
CDR3aa: CASSEWLSGVALHF

d_gene: NA
j_gene: TRBJ2-2
abundance: few
v_gene: TRBV7-9
CDR3nt: TGTGCCAGCAGCTTAGGAGGCAGGCAGCGCACCGGGGAGCTGTTTTTT
CDR3aa: CASSLGGRQRTGELFF

d_gene: NA
j_gene: TRBJ2-5
abundance: NA
v_gene: TRBV6-1
CDR3nt: TGTGCCAGCAGTCCCAGGGAAGGGGAGACCCAGTACTTC
CDR3aa: CASSPREGETQYF

d_gene: NA
j_gene: TRBJ2-5
abundance: once
v_gene: TRBV4-2
CDR3nt: TGTGCCAGCAGCCAAGGCCGGTCACAAGAGACCCAGTACTTC
CDR3aa: CASSQGRSQETQYF

d_gene: TRBD1
j_gene: TRBJ2-7
abundance: few
v_gene: TRBV7-2
CDR3nt: TGTGCCAGCAGCTTAGACAGGGGGATGTACGAGCAGTACTTC
CDR3aa: CASSLDRGMYEQYF

d_gene: NA
j_gene: TRBJ2-2
abundance: NA
v_gene: TRBV5-1
CDR3nt: TGCGCCAGCAGCTTAAGTCTGGGACAAGGGACCGGGGAGCTGTTTTTT
CDR3aa: CASSLSLGQGTGELFF

d_gene: NA
j_gene: TRBJ2-7
abundance: NA
v_gene: TRBV11-2
CDR3nt: TGTGCCAGCAGACCCTTCGGGAGCTCCTACGAGCAGTACTTC
CDR3aa: CASRPFGSSYEQYF

d_gene: NA
j_gene: TRBJ2-4
abundance: few
v_gene: TRBV20-1
CDR3nt: TGCAGTGCTAGGCAACCGGGCATTCAGTACTTC
CDR3aa: CSARQPGIQYF

d_gene: TRBD2
j_gene: TRBJ2-5
abundance: NA
v_gene: TRBV10-3
CDR3nt: TGTGCCATCAGTGAGGCCCCGACTAGCGGTCAAGAGACCCAGTACTTC
CDR3aa: CAISEAPTSGQETQYF

d_gene: TRBD1
j_gene: TRBJ1-2
abundance: NA
v_gene: TRBV27
CDR3nt: TGTGCCAGCAGTCCAGGGTCACAGGGGAACTATGGCTACACCTTC
CDR3aa: CASSPGSQGNYGYTF

d_gene: NA
j_gene: TRBJ1-1
abundance: few
v_gene: TRBV28
CDR3nt: TGTGCCAGCAGTTTACAGGTCTTGGGGAAGGCTGAAGCTTTCTTT
CDR3aa: CASSLQVLGKAEAFF